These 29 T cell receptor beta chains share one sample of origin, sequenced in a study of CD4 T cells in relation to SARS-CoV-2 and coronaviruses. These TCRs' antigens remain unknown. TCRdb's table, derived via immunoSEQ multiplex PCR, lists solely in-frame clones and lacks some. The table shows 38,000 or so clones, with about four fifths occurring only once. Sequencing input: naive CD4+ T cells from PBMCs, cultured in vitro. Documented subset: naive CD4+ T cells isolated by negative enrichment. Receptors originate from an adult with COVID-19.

The CDR3 reads CASSFNREIYGYTF. The CDR3 DNA is TGTGCCAGCAGCTTTAACAGGGAGATCTATGGCTACACCTTC. The gene calls are TRBV5-4 and TRBJ1-2; the D gene is possibly TRBD1 (6 bases). Per the germline V gene, CDR1 is SGHNT and CDR2 is YYREEE (reference sequence). There are 14 residues in the CDR3. V was trimmed by 2 bases and J by 4 bases, leaving 12 bases between them.

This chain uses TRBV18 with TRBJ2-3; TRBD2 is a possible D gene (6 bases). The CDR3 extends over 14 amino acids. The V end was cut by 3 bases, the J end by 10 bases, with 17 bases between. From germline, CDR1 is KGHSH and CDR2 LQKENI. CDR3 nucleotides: TGTGCCAGCTCACCGGCCGGACAAGGGGAGGCGCAGTATTTT. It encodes CASSPAGQGEAQYF.

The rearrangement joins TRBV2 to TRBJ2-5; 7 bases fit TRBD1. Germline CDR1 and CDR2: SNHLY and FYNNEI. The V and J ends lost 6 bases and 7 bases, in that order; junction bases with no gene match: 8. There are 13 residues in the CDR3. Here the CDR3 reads CASSLQGSGTQYF. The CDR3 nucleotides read TGTGCCAGCAGCTTACAGGGGTCGGGGACCCAGTACTTC.

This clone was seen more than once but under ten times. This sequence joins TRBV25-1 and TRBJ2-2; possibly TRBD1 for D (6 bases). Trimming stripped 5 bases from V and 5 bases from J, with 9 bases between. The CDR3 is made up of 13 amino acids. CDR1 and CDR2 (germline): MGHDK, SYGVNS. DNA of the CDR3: TGTGCCAGCAGTTCAGGGGTTACCGGGGAGCTGTTTTTT. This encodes CASSSGVTGELFF. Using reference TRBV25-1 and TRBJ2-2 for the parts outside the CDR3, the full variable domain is EADIYQTPRYLVIGTGKKITLECSQTMGHDKMYWYQQDPGMELHLIHYSYGVNSTEKGDLSSESTVSRIRTEHFPLTLESARPSHTSQYLCASSSGVTGELFFGEGSRLTVL.

CDR3 bases: TGCGCCAGCAGTCTTTACAGGGTCCCGAACACTGAAGCTTTCTTT. It codes for CASSLYRVPNTEAFF. The gene calls are TRBV23-1 and TRBJ1-1, with D possibly being TRBD1 (6 bases). TRBV23-1 carries the ORF label, with uncertain function. The CDR3 sequence is 15 residues long. V dropped 4 bases and J dropped 1 base, with 13 bases sitting between them.

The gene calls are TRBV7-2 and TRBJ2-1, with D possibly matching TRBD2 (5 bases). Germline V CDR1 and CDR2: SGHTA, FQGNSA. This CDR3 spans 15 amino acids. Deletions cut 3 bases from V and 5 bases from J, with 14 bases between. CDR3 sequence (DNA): TGTGCCAGCAGCTTGCAGGTGGGGAGCAACAATGAGCAGTTCTTC. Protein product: CASSLQVGSNNEQFF. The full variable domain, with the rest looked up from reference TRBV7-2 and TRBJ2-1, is GAGVSQSPSNKVTEKGKDVELRCDPISGHTALYWYRQSLGQGLEFLIYFQGNSAPDKSGLPSDRFSAERTGGSVSTLTIQRTQQEDSAVYLCASSLQVGSNNEQFFGPGTRLTVL.

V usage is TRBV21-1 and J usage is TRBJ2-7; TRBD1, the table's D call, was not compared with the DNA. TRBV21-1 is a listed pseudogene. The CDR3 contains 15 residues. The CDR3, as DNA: TGTGCCAGGAACGACACCTCACTTGACATCTACGAGCAGTACTTC. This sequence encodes CARNDTSLDIYEQYF.

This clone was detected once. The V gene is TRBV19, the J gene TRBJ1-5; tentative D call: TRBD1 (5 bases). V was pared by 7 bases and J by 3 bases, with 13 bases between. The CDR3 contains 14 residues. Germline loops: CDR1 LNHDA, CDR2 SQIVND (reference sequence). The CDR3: CASIGTANNQPQHF. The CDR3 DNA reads TGTGCCAGTATAGGGACGGCTAACAATCAGCCCCAGCATTTT.

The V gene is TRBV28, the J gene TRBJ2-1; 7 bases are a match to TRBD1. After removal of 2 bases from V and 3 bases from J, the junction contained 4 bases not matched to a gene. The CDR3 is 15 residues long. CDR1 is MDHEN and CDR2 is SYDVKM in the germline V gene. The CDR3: CASSLRGQSYNEQFF. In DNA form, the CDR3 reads TGTGCCAGCAGTTTAAGGGGACAGAGCTACAATGAGCAGTTCTTC.

The CDR3 loop is CASSRRSGDTQYF. As DNA, the CDR3 is TGTGCCAGCAGCAGGCGCTCCGGGGATACGCAGTATTTT. The J gene is TRBJ2-3, the V gene TRBV3-1 (or the pseudogene TRBV3-2); D gene ambiguous. The CDR3 is 13 amino acids. In germline, CDR1 is LGHDT, CDR2 YNNKEL (reference sequence). V was clipped by 5 bases and J by 6 bases, with 12 bases between them.

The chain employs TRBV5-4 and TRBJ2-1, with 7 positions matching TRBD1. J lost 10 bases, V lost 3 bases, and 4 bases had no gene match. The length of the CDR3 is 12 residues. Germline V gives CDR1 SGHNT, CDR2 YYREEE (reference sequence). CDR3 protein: CASSWDSEEQFF. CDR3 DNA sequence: TGTGCCAGCAGCTGGGACAGCGAGGAGCAGTTCTTC.

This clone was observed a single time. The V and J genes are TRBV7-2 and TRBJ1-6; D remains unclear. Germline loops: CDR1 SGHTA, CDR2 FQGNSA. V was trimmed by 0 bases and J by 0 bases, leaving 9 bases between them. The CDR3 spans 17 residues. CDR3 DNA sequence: TGTGCCAGCAGCTTAGCGCTGACTAGCTCCTATAATTCACCCCTCCACTTT. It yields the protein CASSLALTSSYNSPLHF.

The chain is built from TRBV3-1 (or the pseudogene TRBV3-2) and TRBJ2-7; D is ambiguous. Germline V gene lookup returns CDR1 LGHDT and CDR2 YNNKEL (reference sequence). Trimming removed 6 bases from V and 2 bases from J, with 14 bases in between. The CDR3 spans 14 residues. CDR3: CASSPEHTPYEQYF. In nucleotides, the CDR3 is TGTGCCAGCAGTCCAGAACACACCCCCTACGAGCAGTACTTC.

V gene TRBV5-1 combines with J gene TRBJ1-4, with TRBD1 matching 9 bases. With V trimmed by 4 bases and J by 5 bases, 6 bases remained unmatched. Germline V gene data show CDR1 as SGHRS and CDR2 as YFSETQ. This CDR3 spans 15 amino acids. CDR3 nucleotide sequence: TGCGCCAGCAGCGCGTCCGGGACAGGGAATGAAAAACTGTTTTTT. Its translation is CASSASGTGNEKLFF.

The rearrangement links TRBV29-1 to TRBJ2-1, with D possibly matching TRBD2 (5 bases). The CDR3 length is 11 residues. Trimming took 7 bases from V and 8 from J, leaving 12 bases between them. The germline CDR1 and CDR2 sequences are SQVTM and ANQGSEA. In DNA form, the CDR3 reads TGCAGCGGGGCGCGGGCTGATGAGCAGTTCTTC. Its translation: CSGARADEQFF.

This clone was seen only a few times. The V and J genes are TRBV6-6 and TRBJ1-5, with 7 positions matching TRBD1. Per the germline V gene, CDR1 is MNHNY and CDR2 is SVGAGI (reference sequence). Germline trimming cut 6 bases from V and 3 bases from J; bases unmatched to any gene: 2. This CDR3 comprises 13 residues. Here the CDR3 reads CASSGTANQPQHF. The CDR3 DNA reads TGTGCCAGCAGCGGGACAGCCAATCAGCCCCAGCATTTT.

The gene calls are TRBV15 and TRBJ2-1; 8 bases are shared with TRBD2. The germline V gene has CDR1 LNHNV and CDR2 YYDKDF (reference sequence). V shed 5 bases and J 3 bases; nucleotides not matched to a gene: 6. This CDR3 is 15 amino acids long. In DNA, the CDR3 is TGTGCCACCAGCTTTAGCGGGATAATCTACAATGAGCAGTTCTTC. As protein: CATSFSGIIYNEQFF.

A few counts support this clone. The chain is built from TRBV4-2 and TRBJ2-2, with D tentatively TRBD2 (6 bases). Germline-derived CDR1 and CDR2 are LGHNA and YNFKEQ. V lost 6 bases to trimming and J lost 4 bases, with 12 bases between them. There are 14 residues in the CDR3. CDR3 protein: CASRPGTPTGELFF. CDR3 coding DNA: TGTGCCAGCAGGCCCGGGACTCCCACCGGGGAGCTGTTTTTT.

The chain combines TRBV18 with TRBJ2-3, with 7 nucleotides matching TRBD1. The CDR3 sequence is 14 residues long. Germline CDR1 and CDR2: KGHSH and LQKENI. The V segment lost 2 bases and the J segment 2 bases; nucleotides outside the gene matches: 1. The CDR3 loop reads CASSPGTDTDTQYF. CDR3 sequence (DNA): TGTGCCAGCTCACCAGGGACAGACACAGATACGCAGTATTTT. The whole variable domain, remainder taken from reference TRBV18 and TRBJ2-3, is NAGVMQNPRHLVRRRGQEARLRCSPMKGHSHVYWYRQLPEEGLKFMVYLQKENIIDESGMPKERFSAEFPKEGPSILRIQQVVRGDSAAYFCASSPGTDTDTQYFGPGTRLTVL.

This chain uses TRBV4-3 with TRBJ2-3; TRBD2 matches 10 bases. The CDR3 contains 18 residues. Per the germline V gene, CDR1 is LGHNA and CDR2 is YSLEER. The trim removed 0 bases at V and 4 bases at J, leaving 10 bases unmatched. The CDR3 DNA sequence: TGCGCCAGCAGCCAAGAGGGACTAGCGAGACTGGTGGCAGATACGCAGTATTTT. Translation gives CASSQEGLARLVADTQYF.

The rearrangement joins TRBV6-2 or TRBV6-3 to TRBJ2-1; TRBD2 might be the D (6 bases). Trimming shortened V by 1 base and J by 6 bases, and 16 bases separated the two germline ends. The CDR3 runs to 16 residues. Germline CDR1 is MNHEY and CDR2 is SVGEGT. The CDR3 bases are TGTGCCAGCAGTTACTTTGGGGCTAGCGAGGTCAATGAGCAGTTCTTC. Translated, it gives CASSYFGASEVNEQFF.

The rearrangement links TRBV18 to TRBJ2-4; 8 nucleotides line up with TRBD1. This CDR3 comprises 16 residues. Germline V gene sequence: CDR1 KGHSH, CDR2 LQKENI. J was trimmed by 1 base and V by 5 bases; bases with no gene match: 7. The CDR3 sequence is CASSAGQGPAKNIQYF. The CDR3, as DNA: TGTGCCAGCTCAGCAGGACAGGGACCGGCCAAAAACATTCAGTACTTC.

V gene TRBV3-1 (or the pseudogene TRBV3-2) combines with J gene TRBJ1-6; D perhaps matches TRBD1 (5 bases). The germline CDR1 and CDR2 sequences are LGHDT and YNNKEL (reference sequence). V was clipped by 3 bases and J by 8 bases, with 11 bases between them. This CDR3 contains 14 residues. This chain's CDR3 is CASSQLGGDSPLHF. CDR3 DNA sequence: TGTGCCAGCAGCCAGCTCGGGGGAGATTCACCCCTCCACTTT.

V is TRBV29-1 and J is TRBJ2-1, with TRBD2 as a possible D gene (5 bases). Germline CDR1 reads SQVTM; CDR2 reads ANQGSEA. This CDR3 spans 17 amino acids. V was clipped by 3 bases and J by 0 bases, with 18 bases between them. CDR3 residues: CSVEGSFGMSSYNEQFF. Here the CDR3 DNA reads TGCAGCGTTGAGGGAAGTTTCGGGATGAGCTCCTACAATGAGCAGTTCTTC.

In nucleotides, the CDR3 is TGTGCCAGCAGCCTCGGATCCACGTACAATGAGCAGTTCTTC. It translates to CASSLGSTYNEQFF. The chain combines TRBV7-6 with TRBJ2-1, with D unclear. This CDR3 is built from 14 residues. Germline V gives CDR1 SGHVS, CDR2 FNYEAQ. The V end lost 5 bases, the J end lost 4 bases, and 12 bases lay between the germline ends. Looking up the rest from reference TRBV7-6 and TRBJ2-1 gives the full variable domain: GAGVSQSPRYKVTKRGQDVALRCDPISGHVSLYWYRQALGQGPEFLTYFNYEAQQDKSGLPNDRFSAERPEGSISTLTIQRTEQRDSAMYRCASSLGSTYNEQFFGPGTRLTVL.

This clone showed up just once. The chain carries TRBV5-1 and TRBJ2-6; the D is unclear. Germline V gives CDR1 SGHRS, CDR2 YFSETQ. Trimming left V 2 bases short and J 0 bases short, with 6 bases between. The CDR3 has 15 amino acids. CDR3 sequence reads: CASSLPVSGANVLTF. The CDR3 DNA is TGCGCCAGCAGCTTACCTGTCTCTGGGGCCAACGTCCTGACTTTC.

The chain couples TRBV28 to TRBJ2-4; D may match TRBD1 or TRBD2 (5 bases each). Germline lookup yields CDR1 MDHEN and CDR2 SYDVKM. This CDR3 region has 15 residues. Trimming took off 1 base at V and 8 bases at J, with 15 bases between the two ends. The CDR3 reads CASSLSLMRGDIQYF. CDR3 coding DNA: TGTGCCAGCAGTTTATCCCTTATGCGAGGGGACATTCAGTACTTC.

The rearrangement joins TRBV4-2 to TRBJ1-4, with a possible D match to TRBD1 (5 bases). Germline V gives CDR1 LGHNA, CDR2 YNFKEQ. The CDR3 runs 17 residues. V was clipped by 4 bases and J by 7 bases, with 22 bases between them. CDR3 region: CASSREEGEGPTEKLFF. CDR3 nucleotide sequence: TGTGCCAGCAGCCGAGAGGAGGGTGAGGGACCAACTGAAAAACTGTTTTTT.

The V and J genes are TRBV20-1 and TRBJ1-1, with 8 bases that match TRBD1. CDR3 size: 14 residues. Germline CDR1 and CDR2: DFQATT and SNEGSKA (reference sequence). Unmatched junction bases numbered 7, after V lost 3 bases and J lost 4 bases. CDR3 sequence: CSASGQGRGTEAFF. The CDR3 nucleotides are TGCAGTGCTAGTGGACAGGGACGCGGCACTGAAGCTTTCTTT.